A selection of T cell receptor beta chains follows, all from one sample in a study of blood T cell repertoires in COVID-19. Method: immunoSEQ multiplex PCR; TCRdb's copy keeps in-frame clones and lacks some. The sample has about 100,000 clones, 70% to 90% seen once. Sequenced input: peripheral blood. Source of these receptors: a man between 40 and 49 years old with active or convalescent COVID-19. The CDR3 runs from the conserved cysteine through the conserved F or W. The D gene is left open where the match is weak. The size field is filled for only some rows; it gives once, few, many or a size class.

cdr3_nt	cdr3_aa	v_call	j_call	clone_size	cdr3_length	d_call
TGTGCCAGTAGGTATACCGCCGGAGAAAACATTCAGTACTTC	CASRYTAGENIQYF	TRBV19	TRBJ2-4	-	14	-
TGCGCCAGCAGCCCGTACGGGGACTATGGCTACACCTTC	CASSPYGDYGYTF	TRBV5-1	TRBJ1-2	-	13	-
TGCAGCGTCGCAGGACTATCCAGCACAGATACGCAGTATTTT	CSVAGLSSTDTQYF	TRBV29-1	TRBJ2-3	-	14	-
TGTGCCAGCAGCCGTCACGGGGTGGGCACTGAAGCTTTCTTT	CASSRHGVGTEAFF	TRBV3-1/TRBV3-2	TRBJ1-1	-	14	-
TGCGCCAGCAGCCAGAATCCGGGACAGGGGAATGGCTACACCTTC	CASSQNPGQGNGYTF	TRBV5-1	TRBJ1-2	-	15	TRBD1
TGTGCCAGCAGCCCAACAGGGAGTCGGTACAATGAGCAGTTCTTC	CASSPTGSRYNEQFF	TRBV3-1/TRBV3-2	TRBJ2-1	once	15	-
TGTGCCAGCAGCGCGGGGGGTACTAGGTCACCCCTCCACTTT	CASSAGGTRSPLHF	TRBV7-2	TRBJ1-6	-	14	-
TGCGCCAGCAGCCGAGCCCAACCCGGGGAGCTGTTTTTT	CASSRAQPGELFF	TRBV5-1	TRBJ2-2	once	13	-
TGTGCCAGCAGCCGACAGGGTTGGTCTGGAAACACCATATATTTT	CASSRQGWSGNTIYF	TRBV7-8	TRBJ1-3	-	15	TRBD1
TGTGCCAGCAGCTTACAGGGGGTCGTGGATTCACCCCTCCACTTT	CASSLQGVVDSPLHF	TRBV7-9	TRBJ1-6	few	15	TRBD1
TGTGCCGCCACAAGGGGTGGTGGAAACACCATATATTTT	CAATRGGGNTIYF	TRBV15	TRBJ1-3	-	13	-
TGTGCCAGCAGCGCAACTAGCGGGGGGGCTTACAATGAGCAGTTCTTC	CASSATSGGAYNEQFF	TRBV7-6	TRBJ2-1	-	16	TRBD2
TGTGCCAGCGTAACAAGGGACTTGAACACCATATATTTT	CASVTRDLNTIYF	TRBV6-5	TRBJ1-3	-	13	-
TGTGCCAGCAGGCCCCCCTGGGCGAACACTGAAGCTTTCTTT	CASRPPWANTEAFF	TRBV5-4	TRBJ1-1	-	14	-
TGCAGTGCTAGAAGCGGGTTCGAGCAGTACTTC	CSARSGFEQYF	TRBV20-1	TRBJ2-7	once	11	-
TGTGCCAGCAGCCCCGGGAGCGATGGCTACACCTTC	CASSPGSDGYTF	TRBV4-2	TRBJ1-2	-	12	-
TGTGCCAGCACTAGACCGGGTCCTCGGGACGAGCAGTACTTC	CASTRPGPRDEQYF	TRBV6-5	TRBJ2-7	-	14	-
TGCGCCAGCAGCCAAGATAGTCAGGGGGCCATGGAGACCCAGTACTTC	CASSQDSQGAMETQYF	TRBV4-3	TRBJ2-5	-	16	TRBD1
TGTGCCAGCAGCTCCAGACTCTCTGGAAACACCATATATTTT	CASSSRLSGNTIYF	TRBV11-2	TRBJ1-3	-	14	-
TGTGCCAGCAGCCCCCGGGACTTACTCTACGAGCAGTACTTC	CASSPRDLLYEQYF	TRBV7-9	TRBJ2-7	-	14	-
TGTGCCAGTAGTATACCCCCTCTCAGACAGCTAAGGACTGAAGCTTTCTTT	CASSIPPLRQLRTEAFF	TRBV19	TRBJ1-1	many	17	-
TGTGCCACTAAACGGGCGGACAGGGGGCGCGTGGAGACCCAGTACTTC	CATKRADRGRVETQYF	TRBV19	TRBJ2-5	-	16	TRBD1
TGCGCCAGCAGTCAAGCAGGGGGTGGCTACACCTTC	CASSQAGGGYTF	TRBV23-1	TRBJ1-2	once	12	TRBD1
TGCGCCAGCAGCTTCGACAGGGAGGCACCCCTCCACTTT	CASSFDREAPLHF	TRBV5-1	TRBJ1-6	-	13	TRBD1
TGTGCCGGGCGGGGGGGGAGCCAAGAGACCCAGTACTTC	CAGRGGSQETQYF	TRBV2	TRBJ2-5	once	13	TRBD2
TGTGCCAGCAGCGGCGGGACAGGGGGAGTGAATGAGCAGTTCTTC	CASSGGTGGVNEQFF	TRBV5-4	TRBJ2-1	once	15	TRBD1
TGTGCCAGCAGTTACTCCACAGGACACTATAATTCACCCCTCCACTTT	CASSYSTGHYNSPLHF	TRBV6-5	TRBJ1-6	-	16	-
TGTGCCAGCAGCTTGCGGAGGTTACAGGGCTTGAACACTGAAGCTTTCTTT	CASSLRRLQGLNTEAFF	TRBV7-2	TRBJ1-1	-	17	-
TGTGCCAGCAGCGTAGAACTCAATTCATACAATGAGCAGTTCTTC	CASSVELNSYNEQFF	TRBV9	TRBJ2-1	-	15	-
TGTGCCAGCACCCCTGGCCAGGGCGTTGAGACCCAGTACTTC	CASTPGQGVETQYF	TRBV11-1	TRBJ2-5	-	14	-
TGTGCCAGCAGCTTAGATCGGGGAAGAAGCTACGAGCAGTACTTC	CASSLDRGRSYEQYF	TRBV7-2	TRBJ2-7	-	15	-